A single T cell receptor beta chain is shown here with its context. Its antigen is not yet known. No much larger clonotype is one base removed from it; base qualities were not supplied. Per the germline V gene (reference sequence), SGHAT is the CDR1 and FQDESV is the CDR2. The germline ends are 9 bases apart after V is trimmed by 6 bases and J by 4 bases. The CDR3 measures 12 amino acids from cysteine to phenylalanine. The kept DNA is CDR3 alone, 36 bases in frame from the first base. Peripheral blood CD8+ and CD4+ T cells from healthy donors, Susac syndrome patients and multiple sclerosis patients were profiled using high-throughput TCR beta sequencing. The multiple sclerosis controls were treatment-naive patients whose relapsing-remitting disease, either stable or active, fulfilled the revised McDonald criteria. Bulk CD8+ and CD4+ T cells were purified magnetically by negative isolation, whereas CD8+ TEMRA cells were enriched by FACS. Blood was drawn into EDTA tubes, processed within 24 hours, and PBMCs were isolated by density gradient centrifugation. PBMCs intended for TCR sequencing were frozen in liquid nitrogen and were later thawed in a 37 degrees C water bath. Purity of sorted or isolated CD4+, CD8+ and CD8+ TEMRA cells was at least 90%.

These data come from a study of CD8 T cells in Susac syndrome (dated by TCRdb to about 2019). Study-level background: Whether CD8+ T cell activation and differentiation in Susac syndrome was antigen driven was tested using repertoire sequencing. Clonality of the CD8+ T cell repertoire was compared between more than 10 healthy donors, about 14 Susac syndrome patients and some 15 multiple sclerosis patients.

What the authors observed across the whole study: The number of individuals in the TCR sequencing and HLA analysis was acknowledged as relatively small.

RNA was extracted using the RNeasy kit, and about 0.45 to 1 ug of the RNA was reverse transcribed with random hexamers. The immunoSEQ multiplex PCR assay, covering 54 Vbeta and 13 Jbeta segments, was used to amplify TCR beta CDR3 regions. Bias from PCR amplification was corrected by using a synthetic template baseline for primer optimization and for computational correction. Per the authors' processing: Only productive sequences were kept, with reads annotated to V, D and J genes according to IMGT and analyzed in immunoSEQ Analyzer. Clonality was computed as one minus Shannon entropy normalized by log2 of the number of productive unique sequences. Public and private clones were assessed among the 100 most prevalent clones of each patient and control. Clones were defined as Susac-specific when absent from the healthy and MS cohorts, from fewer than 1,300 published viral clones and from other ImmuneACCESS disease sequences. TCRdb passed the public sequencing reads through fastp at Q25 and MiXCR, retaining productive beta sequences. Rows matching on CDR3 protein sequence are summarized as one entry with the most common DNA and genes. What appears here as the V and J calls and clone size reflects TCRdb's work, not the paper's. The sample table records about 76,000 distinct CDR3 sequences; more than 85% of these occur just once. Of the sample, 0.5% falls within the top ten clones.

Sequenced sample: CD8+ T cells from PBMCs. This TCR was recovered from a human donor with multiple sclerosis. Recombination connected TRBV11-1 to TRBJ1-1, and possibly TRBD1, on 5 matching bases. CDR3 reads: CASRTGATEAFF. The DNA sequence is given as TGTGCCAGCAGGACTGGGGCCACTGAAGCTTTCTTT.